These T cell receptor beta chains were read from a single sample in a study of Ad26.COV2.S vaccination and SARS-CoV-2 variants. TCRdb's copy holds only in-frame clones and misses some; the assay was immunoSEQ multiplex PCR. The repertoire consists of around 320,000 clones, with 70% to 90% occurring once and the leading ten covering approximately 2%. Sequencing used peripheral blood, obtained in a trial of Ad26.COV2.S vaccine versus placebo. These receptors all stem from a person aged 18-65 years who received the Ad26.COV2.S COVID-19 vaccine or a placebo. The CDR3 runs from the conserved cysteine through the conserved F or W. Each record gives: CDR3 protein, CDR3 DNA, V gene, D gene, CDR3 length, clone size, J gene. D genes are given only for firm matches. Clone size is not always given. Where it is, it says once, few, many or a class for expanded clones.

CDR3 protein: CASSHGQGENEKLFF; CDR3 DNA: TGTGCCAGTAGCCACGGACAGGGAGAAAATGAAAAACTGTTTTTT; V gene: TRBV19; D gene: TRBD1; CDR3 length: 15; clone size: -; J gene: TRBJ1-4
CDR3 protein: CASSRVTNEKLFF; CDR3 DNA: TGTGCCAGCAGCAGGGTAACTAATGAAAAACTGTTTTTT; V gene: TRBV5-4; D gene: -; CDR3 length: 13; clone size: once; J gene: TRBJ1-4
CDR3 protein: CASSRQGGYEQYF; CDR3 DNA: TGTGCCAGCAGCAGACAGGGTGGTTACGAGCAGTACTTC; V gene: TRBV7-9; D gene: TRBD1; CDR3 length: 13; clone size: -; J gene: TRBJ2-7
CDR3 protein: CSGKGGNTGELFF; CDR3 DNA: TGCAGCGGAAAGGGAGGGAACACCGGGGAGCTGTTTTTT; V gene: TRBV29-1; D gene: -; CDR3 length: 13; clone size: few; J gene: TRBJ2-2
CDR3 protein: CASSELRGNEQFF; CDR3 DNA: TGTGCCAGCAGTGAACTCAGGGGCAATGAGCAGTTCTTC; V gene: TRBV2; D gene: -; CDR3 length: 13; clone size: once; J gene: TRBJ2-1
CDR3 protein: CASSPGTGGFTNEKLFF; CDR3 DNA: TGTGCCAGCAGCCCCGGGACAGGGGGGTTCACTAATGAAAAACTGTTTTTT; V gene: TRBV5-6; D gene: TRBD1; CDR3 length: 17; clone size: few; J gene: TRBJ1-4
CDR3 protein: CASEPGGRSYNEQFF; CDR3 DNA: TGTGCCAGTGAACCAGGGGGCAGGTCCTACAATGAGCAGTTCTTC; V gene: TRBV5-5; D gene: TRBD1; CDR3 length: 15; clone size: -; J gene: TRBJ2-1
CDR3 protein: CARSLTWDRRNEKLFF; CDR3 DNA: TGTGCCAGAAGCTTGACCTGGGACAGACGTAATGAAAAACTGTTTTTT; V gene: TRBV5-3; D gene: TRBD1; CDR3 length: 16; clone size: few; J gene: TRBJ1-4
CDR3 protein: CASSFPGQGPEAFF; CDR3 DNA: TGCGCCAGCAGCTTTCCGGGACAGGGCCCTGAAGCTTTCTTT; V gene: TRBV5-1; D gene: TRBD1; CDR3 length: 14; clone size: -; J gene: TRBJ1-1
CDR3 protein: CSVVGQLYEQYF; CDR3 DNA: TGCAGCGTTGTGGGACAGCTCTACGAGCAGTACTTC; V gene: TRBV29-1; D gene: TRBD1; CDR3 length: 12; clone size: -; J gene: TRBJ2-7
CDR3 protein: CASSKERNRNEQFF; CDR3 DNA: TGTGCCAGCAGCAAAGAAAGGAACAGGAATGAGCAGTTCTTC; V gene: TRBV21-1; D gene: -; CDR3 length: 14; clone size: -; J gene: TRBJ2-1
CDR3 protein: CAISDPLRGSTDTQYF; CDR3 DNA: TGTGCCATCAGTGATCCCTTGCGGGGGAGCACAGATACGCAGTATTTT; V gene: TRBV10-3; D gene: TRBD2; CDR3 length: 16; clone size: -; J gene: TRBJ2-3
CDR3 protein: CASSQDSRLNTEAFF; CDR3 DNA: TGCGCCAGCAGCCAAGACTCCAGGTTGAACACTGAAGCTTTCTTT; V gene: TRBV4-1; D gene: -; CDR3 length: 15; clone size: -; J gene: TRBJ1-1
CDR3 protein: CSASPGGGKTQYF; CDR3 DNA: TGCAGTGCCAGTCCAGGGGGGGGAAAGACCCAGTACTTC; V gene: TRBV20-1; D gene: -; CDR3 length: 13; clone size: -; J gene: TRBJ2-5
CDR3 protein: CASSSDRGSGYTF; CDR3 DNA: TGTGCCAGCAGCTCGGACAGGGGAAGTGGCTACACCTTC; V gene: TRBV7-3; D gene: TRBD1; CDR3 length: 13; clone size: -; J gene: TRBJ1-2
CDR3 protein: CASSFSMTPEAFF; CDR3 DNA: TGTGCCAGCAGTTTCTCTATGACCCCTGAAGCTTTCTTT; V gene: TRBV12-3/TRBV12-4; D gene: -; CDR3 length: 13; clone size: -; J gene: TRBJ1-1
CDR3 protein: CASSLSGGMGEKLFF; CDR3 DNA: TGTGCCAGCTCCCTTTCGGGGGGCATGGGTGAAAAACTGTTTTTT; V gene: TRBV18; D gene: -; CDR3 length: 15; clone size: -; J gene: TRBJ1-4
CDR3 protein: CASSSETLGGYEQYF; CDR3 DNA: TGTGCCAGCAGCTCCGAGACCCTCGGCGGGTACGAGCAGTACTTC; V gene: TRBV11-1; D gene: -; CDR3 length: 15; clone size: -; J gene: TRBJ2-7
CDR3 protein: CASSLVDRDNQPQHF; CDR3 DNA: TGTGCCAGCAGTTTAGTTGACAGGGACAATCAGCCCCAGCATTTT; V gene: TRBV28; D gene: TRBD1; CDR3 length: 15; clone size: -; J gene: TRBJ1-5
CDR3 protein: CASSELLSSYNEQFF; CDR3 DNA: TGTGCCAGCAGTGAGTTGCTAAGCTCCTACAATGAGCAGTTCTTC; V gene: TRBV6-1; D gene: -; CDR3 length: 15; clone size: -; J gene: TRBJ2-1
CDR3 protein: CASSLDGVNTEAFF; CDR3 DNA: TGTGCCAGCAGTTTGGACGGAGTGAACACTGAAGCTTTCTTT; V gene: TRBV27; D gene: -; CDR3 length: 14; clone size: -; J gene: TRBJ1-1
CDR3 protein: CASSPTGLLGTQYF; CDR3 DNA: TGTGCCAGCAGCCCGACAGGGCTTCTGGGGACCCAGTACTTC; V gene: TRBV5-6; D gene: TRBD1; CDR3 length: 14; clone size: -; J gene: TRBJ2-5
CDR3 protein: CASSLWDRQLETQYF; CDR3 DNA: TGTGCCAGCAGCTTATGGGACAGACAACTAGAGACCCAGTACTTC; V gene: TRBV7-8; D gene: TRBD1; CDR3 length: 15; clone size: -; J gene: TRBJ2-5
CDR3 protein: CASRTAGHHNSPLHF; CDR3 DNA: TGTGCCAGCAGGACCGCGGGACACCATAATTCACCCCTCCACTTT; V gene: TRBV27; D gene: -; CDR3 length: 15; clone size: few; J gene: TRBJ1-6
CDR3 protein: CASSDGRGPSPLHF; CDR3 DNA: TGTGCCAGCAGTGACGGCAGGGGGCCTTCACCCCTCCACTTT; V gene: TRBV2; D gene: TRBD1; CDR3 length: 14; clone size: -; J gene: TRBJ1-6
CDR3 protein: CASSLVGLSYEQYF; CDR3 DNA: TGCGCCAGCAGCTTGGTTGGTCTTTCCTACGAGCAGTACTTC; V gene: TRBV5-1; D gene: -; CDR3 length: 14; clone size: -; J gene: TRBJ2-7
CDR3 protein: CASSDAHRDEQYF; CDR3 DNA: TGCGCCAGCAGTGATGCCCATAGAGACGAGCAGTACTTC; V gene: TRBV10-1; D gene: -; CDR3 length: 13; clone size: -; J gene: TRBJ2-7
CDR3 protein: CASSSNTGTSGGAQFF; CDR3 DNA: TGCGCCAGCAGCTCAAACACCGGGACTAGCGGGGGGGCCCAGTTCTTC; V gene: TRBV5-1; D gene: TRBD2; CDR3 length: 16; clone size: -; J gene: TRBJ2-1
CDR3 protein: CASSRDRSYEQYF; CDR3 DNA: TGCGCCAGCAGCCGGGACAGATCCTACGAGCAGTACTTC; V gene: TRBV5-1; D gene: TRBD1; CDR3 length: 13; clone size: -; J gene: TRBJ2-7
CDR3 protein: CASRPDPGAHNEQFF; CDR3 DNA: TGTGCCAGCAGACCTGACCCAGGGGCACACAATGAGCAGTTCTTC; V gene: TRBV6-5; D gene: -; CDR3 length: 15; clone size: -; J gene: TRBJ2-1
CDR3 protein: CASSQDPGTYEQYF; CDR3 DNA: TGTGCCAGCAGCCAAGATCCGGGGACCTACGAGCAGTACTTC; V gene: TRBV4-2; D gene: -; CDR3 length: 14; clone size: -; J gene: TRBJ2-7
CDR3 protein: CASTTEGVSGYTF; CDR3 DNA: TGTGCCAGTACCACAGAGGGGGTAAGCGGCTACACCTTC; V gene: TRBV19; D gene: -; CDR3 length: 13; clone size: -; J gene: TRBJ1-2
CDR3 protein: CASSLGQYTGELFF; CDR3 DNA: TGTGCCAGCAGCTTAGGACAGTACACCGGGGAGCTGTTTTTT; V gene: TRBV7-9; D gene: -; CDR3 length: 14; clone size: -; J gene: TRBJ2-2
CDR3 protein: CASSFEQGKNEKLFF; CDR3 DNA: TGTGCCAGCAGCTTCGAACAGGGGAAGAATGAAAAACTGTTTTTT; V gene: TRBV3-1/TRBV3-2; D gene: TRBD1; CDR3 length: 15; clone size: -; J gene: TRBJ1-4
CDR3 protein: CASSPGEPGSYEQYF; CDR3 DNA: TGCGCCAGCAGCCCAGGGGAGCCGGGCTCCTACGAGCAGTACTTC; V gene: TRBV5-1; D gene: -; CDR3 length: 15; clone size: -; J gene: TRBJ2-7
CDR3 protein: CAISESTPDTQYF; CDR3 DNA: TGTGCCATCAGTGAGTCGACTCCAGATACGCAGTATTTT; V gene: TRBV10-3; D gene: -; CDR3 length: 13; clone size: -; J gene: TRBJ2-3
CDR3 protein: CASSLGTVNTEAFF; CDR3 DNA: TGTGCCAGCAGCTTGGGGACAGTGAACACTGAAGCTTTCTTT; V gene: TRBV5-4; D gene: -; CDR3 length: 14; clone size: -; J gene: TRBJ1-1
CDR3 protein: CASSQDMNQPQHF; CDR3 DNA: TGTGCCAGCAGCCAAGATATGAATCAGCCCCAGCATTTT; V gene: TRBV3-1/TRBV3-2; D gene: -; CDR3 length: 13; clone size: -; J gene: TRBJ1-5
CDR3 protein: CASSLVDRTYNEQFF; CDR3 DNA: TGTGCCAGCAGCTTAGTGGACAGGACCTACAATGAGCAGTTCTTC; V gene: TRBV7-9; D gene: TRBD1; CDR3 length: 15; clone size: -; J gene: TRBJ2-1
CDR3 protein: CASMGYADTQYF; CDR3 DNA: TGTGCCAGCATGGGGTATGCAGATACGCAGTATTTT; V gene: TRBV25-1; D gene: -; CDR3 length: 12; clone size: -; J gene: TRBJ2-3
CDR3 protein: CASSLVSGWDYEQYF; CDR3 DNA: TGTGCCAGCAGCTTAGTGTCAGGGTGGGACTACGAGCAGTACTTC; V gene: TRBV7-2; D gene: -; CDR3 length: 15; clone size: -; J gene: TRBJ2-7
CDR3 protein: CASRGLYSYEQYF; CDR3 DNA: TGCGCCAGCCGCGGACTGTACTCCTACGAGCAGTACTTC; V gene: TRBV4-1; D gene: -; CDR3 length: 13; clone size: -; J gene: TRBJ2-7
CDR3 protein: CASSLAGAAHIQYF; CDR3 DNA: TGTGCCAGCAGCTTAGCAGGGGCTGCACACATTCAGTACTTC; V gene: TRBV7-2; D gene: -; CDR3 length: 14; clone size: -; J gene: TRBJ2-4
CDR3 protein: CASSLRPSHLLMNTEAFF; CDR3 DNA: TGTGCCAGCAGCTTAAGGCCCAGTCATCTCCTCATGAACACTGAAGCTTTCTTT; V gene: TRBV7-2; D gene: -; CDR3 length: 18; clone size: -; J gene: TRBJ1-1
CDR3 protein: CASSALMTTNEKLFF; CDR3 DNA: TGTGCCAGCAGTGCACTCATGACGACTAATGAAAAACTGTTTTTT; V gene: TRBV2; D gene: -; CDR3 length: 15; clone size: -; J gene: TRBJ1-4
CDR3 protein: CASSLVIGTPGANVLTF; CDR3 DNA: TGTGCCAGCAGCTTAGTAATCGGGACACCTGGGGCCAACGTCCTGACTTTC; V gene: TRBV11-2; D gene: -; CDR3 length: 17; clone size: -; J gene: TRBJ2-6
CDR3 protein: CASSLNRRLTYEQYF; CDR3 DNA: TGTGCCAGCAGCCTTAACAGGAGATTAACCTACGAGCAGTACTTC; V gene: TRBV14; D gene: -; CDR3 length: 15; clone size: -; J gene: TRBJ2-7
CDR3 protein: CASSPMEGGSYGYTF; CDR3 DNA: TGTGCCAGCTCACCAATGGAGGGGGGCAGCTATGGCTACACCTTC; V gene: TRBV18; D gene: -; CDR3 length: 15; clone size: -; J gene: TRBJ1-2
CDR3 protein: CASSFLHRPNTGELFF; CDR3 DNA: TGCGCCAGCAGCTTCCTCCATCGTCCGAACACCGGGGAGCTGTTTTTT; V gene: TRBV5-1; D gene: -; CDR3 length: 16; clone size: few; J gene: TRBJ2-2
CDR3 protein: CASSPDREGGYTF; CDR3 DNA: TGTGCCAGCAGCCCCGACAGGGAAGGCGGCTACACCTTC; V gene: TRBV5-4; D gene: TRBD1; CDR3 length: 13; clone size: -; J gene: TRBJ1-2
CDR3 protein: CASSPLDSPLHF; CDR3 DNA: TGCGCCAGCAGCCCCCTTGATTCACCCCTCCACTTT; V gene: TRBV5-1; D gene: -; CDR3 length: 12; clone size: -; J gene: TRBJ1-6
CDR3 protein: CASSLVAGGITDTQYF; CDR3 DNA: TGTGCCAGCAGTTTGGTAGCGGGGGGTATCACAGATACGCAGTATTTT; V gene: TRBV28; D gene: TRBD2; CDR3 length: 16; clone size: few; J gene: TRBJ2-3